These 4 T cell receptor beta chains were sequenced from one sample in a study of cytomegalovirus exposure and HLA in healthy donors. The assay was immunoSEQ multiplex PCR, and TCRdb's table has in-frame clones only and misses some. Of about 110,000 clones in the sample, approximately 90% were seen once. Sequencing was done on a sample of PBMCs. Receptors were obtained from a woman aged 18-29 years in good health and CMV-seronegative.

This clone was counted once. The chain carries TRBV5-1 and TRBJ2-7, with 9 bases that match TRBD2. With V trimmed by 4 bases and J by 4 bases, 9 bases remained unmatched. Germline CDR1 reads SGHRS; CDR2 reads YFSETQ. The CDR3 totals 15 residues. CDR3 in DNA: TGCGCCAGCAGCCCCAGCGGGAGGCCAGCGTACGAGCAGTACTTC. As protein: CASSPSGRPAYEQYF.

V and J are TRBV4-1 and TRBJ2-1; 8 nucleotides align to TRBD2. This CDR3 has 17 amino acids. V gave up 0 bases and J gave up 7 bases; unmatched junction bases: 11. The germline V gene has CDR1 MGHRA and CDR2 YSYEKL. The DNA of the CDR3 is TGCGCCAGCAGCCAAGAGCGGGAGGTCACTAATGGGAATGAGCAGTTCTTC. Its translation is CASSQEREVTNGNEQFF.

This chain connects TRBV9 to TRBJ1-2; 7 bases fit TRBD1. The V segment lost 4 bases and the J segment 6 bases; nucleotides outside the gene matches: 9. CDR3 length: 14 residues. The germline V gene encodes CDR1 SGDLS and CDR2 YYNGEE. In DNA, the CDR3 is TGTGCCAGCAGCCCTTTCGACAGGGCCCATGGCTACACCTTC. Amino acid sequence: CASSPFDRAHGYTF. Based on the CDR3 plus reference TRBV9 and TRBJ1-2, the full variable domain is DSGVTQTPKHLITATGQRVTLRCSPRSGDLSVYWYQQSLDQGLQFLIQYYNGEERAKGNILERFSAQQFPDLHSELNLSSLELGDSALYFCASSPFDRAHGYTFGSGTRLTVV.

This rearrangement joins TRBV28 to TRBJ2-5; D is unclear. Germline values: CDR1 MDHEN, CDR2 SYDVKM. There are 12 residues in the CDR3. The ends were cut back, 5 bases at V and 0 bases at J, with 4 bases in the middle. The CDR3 DNA reads TGTGCCAGCAGTATAAACCAAGAGACCCAGTACTTC. It is translated as CASSINQETQYF.